The 9 T cell receptor beta chains in this list originate from one sample, sequenced in a study of blood T cell repertoires in COVID-19 (dated by TCRdb to between 2020 and 2021). Receptor amplification or capture employed the immunoSEQ multiplex PCR assay. TCRdb limited this immuneACCESS table to in-frame rearrangements with V and J called. A share of clones is missing; checked studies link under half to unresolved V genes, and the rest is unexplained. The sample table lists a few hundred thousand clones, 90% of them with a count of one. The top ten clones comprise around 4.3% of the sample. The source material was PBMCs or T cells enriched from blood (not recorded which). The receptors here all came from a woman aged 18-30 years with acute COVID-19.

This clone was picked up one time. The CDR3 nucleotides read TGCGCCAGCAGCTTGGGAGGGGGTACCGATCAGCCCCAGCATTTT. Translated: CASSLGGGTDQPQHF. The J gene is TRBJ1-5, the V gene TRBV5-1; TRBD1 is a possible D gene (6 bases). This CDR3 is built from 15 residues. Per the germline V gene, CDR1 is SGHRS and CDR2 is YFSETQ. V shed 0 bases and J shed 5 bases, with 12 bases lying between them. Full variable domain (missing parts from reference TRBV5-1 and TRBJ1-5): KAGVTQTPRYLIKTRGQQVTLSCSPISGHRSVSWYQQTPGQGLQFLFEYFSETQRNKGNFPGRFSGRQFSNSRSEMNVSTLELGDSALYLCASSLGGGTDQPQHFGDGTRLSIL.

The chain employs TRBV7-2 and TRBJ2-7; 10 positions agree with TRBD1. J gave up 6 bases and V 5 bases, and 4 bases lay outside the gene matches. The V gene's germline CDR1 is SGHTA and CDR2 FQGNSA. There are 13 residues in the CDR3. CDR3 protein: CASSADRGLEQYF. The CDR3, as DNA: TGTGCCAGCAGCGCAGACAGGGGGCTCGAGCAGTACTTC.

The rearrangement uses TRBV11-2 and TRBJ2-1, with D possibly TRBD2 on 7 matching bases. This CDR3 has 17 residues. The ends were cut back, 4 bases at V and 1 base at J, with 17 bases in the middle. CDR1 and CDR2 (germline): SGHAT, FQNNGV. CDR3 sequence (DNA): TGTGCCAGCAGCTCCCTCGGGAGGACAGCTTCCTACAATGAGCAGTTCTTC. This encodes CASSSLGRTASYNEQFF.

The chain combines TRBV6-1 with TRBJ2-3; 11 nucleotides align to TRBD2. CDR3 length: 16 amino acids. J was trimmed by 4 bases and V by 4 bases; bases with no gene match: 7. Germline V gene lookup returns CDR1 MNHNS and CDR2 SASEGT. As DNA, the CDR3 is TGTGCCAGCAGTGCAACTAGCGGGAGTTTCCCAGATACGCAGTATTTT. Protein: CASSATSGSFPDTQYF.

J is TRBJ1-6 and V is TRBV2; possible D gene TRBD1, 5 bases. Germline V CDR1 and CDR2: SNHLY, FYNNEI. The length of the CDR3 is 15 residues. The germline V and J ends were trimmed by 3 bases and 6 bases, with 12 bases remaining between them. CDR3: CASSEGPGVNSPLHF. In DNA form, the CDR3 reads TGTGCCAGCAGTGAGGGGCCAGGCGTTAATTCACCCCTCCACTTT.

The V and J genes are TRBV18 and TRBJ2-7; unclear D gene. Germline V lookup: CDR1 KGHSH, CDR2 LQKENI. The V gene lost 0 bases and the J gene lost 4 bases, with 7 bases spanning the gap. This CDR3 has 13 amino acids. The CDR3 bases are TGTGCCAGCTCACCACCGAGAGCGTACGAGCAGTACTTC. This sequence encodes CASSPPRAYEQYF.

This clone occurred once. The chain joins TRBV27 to TRBJ2-5; 10 nucleotides match TRBD1. V was clipped by 4 bases and J by 4 bases; unmatched bases: 9. The CDR3 length is 16 residues. CDR1 is MNHEY, CDR2 SMNVEV, per germline (reference sequence). The CDR3 reads CASSWDRGIHPETQYF. DNA of the CDR3: TGTGCCAGCAGTTGGGACAGGGGAATACATCCAGAGACCCAGTACTTC.

J is TRBJ1-2 and V is TRBV7-9, with D unclear. V gave up 4 bases and J gave up 6 bases, with 3 bases separating them. CDR3 length: 10 amino acids. Germline loops: CDR1 SEHNR, CDR2 FQNEAQ (reference sequence). The CDR3 is CASSSDGYTF. CDR3 sequence (DNA): TGTGCCAGCAGCTCCGATGGCTACACCTTC.

The genes are TRBV5-4 and TRBJ2-5; D uncertain. The germline gives CDR1 SGHNT, CDR2 YYREEE (reference sequence). The CDR3 has 14 amino acids. Trimming pared 1 base from V and 4 bases from J, leaving 11 bases between. CDR3 protein: CASSLSRLLETQYF. The CDR3 region has the DNA TGTGCCAGCAGCTTGTCCCGCCTACTAGAGACCCAGTACTTC.